The 11 T cell receptor beta chains in this list originate from one sample, sequenced in a study of shared clonotypes between healthy human individuals. Assay used: immunoSEQ multiplex PCR; TCRdb lists only in-frame clones, some missing. The sample has fewer than 400,000 clones, 74% seen once. Sequenced: memory CD4+ T cells sorted from blood. Subset here: CD45RA-negative fraction. The source is a man aged 25-45 years in good health.

The chain uses TRBV18 and TRBJ2-2; 11 bases match TRBD2. Germline loops: CDR1 KGHSH, CDR2 LQKENI. This CDR3 region has 17 residues. V was clipped by 3 bases and J by 6 bases; unmatched bases: 9. CDR3 DNA sequence: TGTGCCAGCTCACCCGTTCTAGCGGGAGGATTTTCCGGGGAGCTGTTTTTT. Translated, it gives CASSPVLAGGFSGELFF.

V and J are TRBV5-1 and TRBJ1-1, with 9 bases fitting TRBD1. This CDR3 has 16 residues. Losses at the gene ends were 1 base for V and 3 bases for J; bases not matched to a gene: 7. CDR1 is SGHRS, CDR2 YFSETQ, per germline. The CDR3, as DNA: TGCGCCAGCAGCTTGACCGAACAGGGGGCGTACACTGAAGCTTTCTTT. Protein: CASSLTEQGAYTEAFF.

This clone was detected only a few times. For the CDR3, the DNA is TGTGCCACTAGGCCAAATAGTCAGAATAATGAAAAACTGTTTTTT. It encodes CATRPNSQNNEKLFF. V is TRBV2 and J is TRBJ1-4; D ambiguous. The CDR3 covers 15 residues. The V gene's germline CDR1 is SNHLY and CDR2 FYNNEI. Trimming took 10 bases from V and 4 from J, leaving 19 bases between them.

The genes are TRBV27 and TRBJ2-5; D remains unclear. This CDR3 comprises 10 residues. The V gene lost 8 bases and the J gene lost 5 bases, with 6 bases spanning the gap. Germline lookup yields CDR1 MNHEY and CDR2 SMNVEV (reference sequence). As DNA, the CDR3 is TGTGCCAGCTCAGTGGAGACCCAGTACTTC. This translates into CASSVETQYF.

This clone has only one observation. CDR3 amino acids: CASSPQGAGETQYF. The DNA of the CDR3 is TGTGCCAGCAGTCCTCAGGGGGCGGGGGAGACCCAGTACTTC. V is TRBV11-2 and J is TRBJ2-5, with 8 bases lining up with TRBD1. The CDR3 contains 14 residues. The germline V gene encodes CDR1 SGHAT and CDR2 FQNNGV. V shed 6 bases, J shed 5 bases, and the junction held 8 bases outside the gene matches.

This chain links TRBV29-1 with TRBJ2-5; 8 positions match TRBD1. Germline values: CDR1 SQVTM, CDR2 ANQGSEA. This CDR3 is built from 12 residues. Trimming cost V 4 bases and J 8 bases; bases outside gene matches: 6. DNA for the CDR3: TGCAGCGTTGCTGGGGACAGGTCCACCCAGTACTTC. Its protein is CSVAGDRSTQYF.

Regarding this clone: One end of the junction is discordant with germline, which a read error may explain. J is TRBJ2-1 and V is TRBV10-3; the D is unclear. Germline CDR1 and CDR2: ENHRY and SYGVKD. The CDR3 sequence is 11 residues long. CDR3 loop: CVISELDEQFF. The CDR3, as DNA: TGTGTCATCAGTGAGTTGGATGAGCAGTTCTTC.

CDR3 protein: CASSEVEGSEKLFF. The CDR3 bases are TGTGCCAGCAGTGAAGTGGAGGGTAGTGAAAAACTGTTTTTT. V and J are TRBV6-1 and TRBJ1-4; D is undetermined. The CDR3 is 14 amino acids. Trimming left V 1 base short and J 7 bases short, with 10 bases between. CDR1 and CDR2 from the germline V gene are MNHNS and SASEGT.

This clone has more than one count but fewer than ten. The rearrangement joins TRBV2 to TRBJ2-1; 9 bases map to TRBD2. V was clipped by 7 bases and J by 7 bases; unmatched bases: 8. The CDR3 is 14 residues long. CDR1 and CDR2 (germline): SNHLY, FYNNEI. The CDR3 sequence is CASKQTSGGNEQFF. Written as DNA, the CDR3 is TGTGCCAGCAAACAGACTAGCGGAGGGAATGAGCAGTTCTTC.

This clone came up a few times. The same CDR3 also results from other DNA sequences found in this sample. This chain uses TRBV2 with TRBJ2-7, with D possibly being TRBD1 (7 bases). Germline loops: CDR1 SNHLY, CDR2 FYNNEI. This CDR3 comprises 13 residues. The CDR3 region is CATSGDQGGEQYF. In DNA, the CDR3 is TGTGCTACTTCTGGAGACCAGGGGGGCGAGCAGTACTTC.

The chain's CDR3 is CASSEIDRDFNNEQFF. CDR3 nucleotides: TGTGCCAGCAGTGAAATCGACCGGGACTTTAACAATGAGCAGTTCTTC. The chain is built from TRBV25-1 and TRBJ2-1; possibly TRBD2 for D (6 bases). Germline V gene data show CDR1 as MGHDK and CDR2 as SYGVNS. The CDR3 runs to 16 residues. Trimming stripped 2 bases from V and 5 bases from J, with 16 bases between. The complete variable domain, with remaining parts taken from reference TRBV25-1 and TRBJ2-1, reads EADIYQTPRYLVIGTGKKITLECSQTMGHDKMYWYQQDPGMELHLIHYSYGVNSTEKGDLSSESTVSRIRTEHFPLTLESARPSHTSQYLCASSEIDRDFNNEQFFGPGTRLTVL.